These 20 T cell receptor beta chains originate from one sample sequenced in a study of blood T cell repertoires in COVID-19. Libraries were prepared by immunoSEQ multiplex PCR; TCRdb keeps only in-frame clonotypes and omits some of them. The data show 70,000 to 95,000 clones, approximately 90% seen once. The sequenced sample consisted of peripheral blood. Receptor source: a woman at least 80 years old with active COVID-19.

This clone was counted once. The chain employs TRBV7-2 and TRBJ1-2, with D uncertain. The germline V gene has CDR1 SGHTA and CDR2 FQGNSA. The length of the CDR3 is 15 residues. Trimming left V 6 bases short and J 0 bases short, with 14 bases between. The CDR3: CASSRVTVTNYGYTF. The CDR3 coding sequence is TGTGCCAGCAGTCGGGTGACGGTGACTAACTATGGCTACACCTTC.

The rearrangement links TRBV19 to TRBJ2-5; TRBD1 matches at 8 bases. V was pared by 5 bases and J by 6 bases, with 8 bases of the junction left unmatched. The CDR3 length is 14 residues. Looked up from germline, CDR1 is LNHDA and CDR2 is SQIVND (reference sequence). CDR3 nucleotide sequence: TGTGCCAGTAGTTCCCCCACAGGGGGAAAGACCCAGTACTTC. Its translation: CASSSPTGGKTQYF. Combining the CDR3 with reference TRBV19 and TRBJ2-5 gives the whole variable domain DGGITQSPKYLFRKEGQNVTLSCEQNLNHDAMYWYRQDPGQGLRLIYYSQIVNDFQKGDIAEGYSVSREKKESFPLTVTSAQKNPTAFYLCASSSPTGGKTQYFGPGTRLLVL.

V usage is TRBV28 and J usage is TRBJ2-7, with 7 positions matching TRBD1. The CDR3 is made up of 15 amino acids. The germline gives CDR1 MDHEN, CDR2 SYDVKM. After removal of 7 bases from V and 3 bases from J, the junction contained 12 bases not matched to a gene. As DNA, the CDR3 is TGTGCCAGCACCGCGGCCCGGGACAGAAACTACGAGCAGTACTTC. This codes for CASTAARDRNYEQYF. The full variable domain, its missing parts supplied by reference TRBV28 and TRBJ2-7, is DVKVTQSSRYLVKRTGEKVFLECVQDMDHENMFWYRQDPGLGLRLIYFSYDVKMKEKGDIPEGYSVSREKKERFSLILESASTNQTSMYLCASTAARDRNYEQYFGPGTRLTVT.

This clone came up a few times. DNA for the CDR3: TGTGCCAGCAGTTTAAGGGGCTTCGAAAAACTGTTTTTT. Amino acid sequence: CASSLRGFEKLFF. The gene calls are TRBV28 and TRBJ1-4; D might be TRBD1 (5 bases). Trimming cost V 2 bases and J 8 bases, with 9 bases left between them. The CDR3 runs 13 residues. Germline CDR1 reads MDHEN; CDR2 reads SYDVKM.

The rearrangement joins TRBV6-2 or TRBV6-3 to TRBJ2-7; 10 bases line up with TRBD2. The CDR3 loop spans 16 amino acids. Trimming removed 5 bases from V and 4 bases from J; junction bases left unmatched: 11. The germline gives CDR1 MNHEY, CDR2 SVGEGT. The CDR3 sequence: CASSPLAGVGLYEQYF. CDR3 sequence (DNA): TGTGCCAGCAGTCCGCTAGCGGGAGTAGGTTTATACGAGCAGTACTTC.

The rearrangement uses TRBV7-2 and TRBJ2-3; 8 bases align to TRBD1. This CDR3 comprises 19 residues. Germline assignment: CDR1 SGHTA and CDR2 FQGNSA. With V trimmed by 4 bases and J by 0 bases, 15 bases remained unmatched. DNA for the CDR3: TGTGCCAGCAGCTCCGACAGGGGCCCGAACAGGATTAGCACAGATACGCAGTATTTT. Its translation: CASSSDRGPNRISTDTQYF.

This clone was recorded a few times. The CDR3 region has the DNA TGTGCCACCAGGCGAGGGCAAAATTCACCCCTCCACTTT. Its protein is CATRRGQNSPLHF. The rearrangement links TRBV10-3 to TRBJ1-6, with D unresolved. Trimming cost V 10 bases and J 7 bases, with 14 bases left between them. Germline V gives CDR1 ENHRY, CDR2 SYGVKD. The CDR3 sequence is 13 residues long.

V gene TRBV29-1 combines with J gene TRBJ1-1; D may be TRBD1 (6 bases). V lost 8 bases and J 5 bases, leaving 18 bases between the germline ends. CDR3 length equals 13 residues. Germline CDR1 reads SQVTM; CDR2 reads ANQGSEA. CDR3 DNA: TGCAGCACCAAAGAACAGGGTCGGACTGAAGCTTTCTTT. The encoded protein is CSTKEQGRTEAFF.

The rearrangement uses TRBV6-5 and TRBJ1-5; D is uncertain. CDR1 is MNHEY and CDR2 is SVGAGI in the germline V gene. This CDR3 comprises 15 residues. V was shortened by 2 bases and J by 3 bases, with 11 bases between the two germline ends. DNA for the CDR3: TGTGCCAGCAGTTACCAGGATAAGGACAATCAGCCCCAGCATTTT. Translating gives CASSYQDKDNQPQHF.

The chain uses TRBV19 and TRBJ1-1; D is uncertain. The CDR3 totals 13 residues. Deletions cut 5 bases from V and 3 bases from J, with 10 bases between. Germline-derived CDR1 and CDR2 are LNHDA and SQIVND (reference sequence). The CDR3 nucleotides read TGTGCCAGTAGTTCCCAACGAGACACTGAAGCTTTCTTT. Translating it yields CASSSQRDTEAFF.

The gene calls are TRBV9 and TRBJ2-1; TRBD2 matches 10 bases. CDR1 and CDR2 (germline): SGDLS, YYNGEE. This CDR3 is built from 17 residues. The V segment lost 3 bases and the J segment 2 bases; nucleotides outside the gene matches: 8. CDR3 region: CASSESSGSLPYNEQFF. Written as DNA, the CDR3 is TGTGCCAGCAGCGAGTCTAGCGGGAGCCTTCCCTACAATGAGCAGTTCTTC.

This chain uses TRBV6-6 with TRBJ2-7; D might be TRBD1 (6 bases). Germline V gives CDR1 MNHNY, CDR2 SVGAGI (reference sequence). The CDR3 length is 14 residues. V dropped 8 bases and J dropped 3 bases, with 17 bases sitting between them. Here the CDR3 DNA reads TGTGCCAGCCGACAGGACGGGGCCAACTACGAGCAGTACTTC. It translates to CASRQDGANYEQYF.

The chain couples TRBV6-5 to TRBJ2-1; D may be TRBD2 (5 bases). V shed 5 bases and J shed 6 bases, with 14 bases lying between them. From germline, CDR1 is MNHEY and CDR2 SVGAGI. This CDR3 comprises 14 residues. The CDR3: CASSTGGRINEQFF. In DNA, the CDR3 is TGTGCCAGCAGTACGGGTGGGAGAATCAATGAGCAGTTCTTC.

The chain combines TRBV5-6 with TRBJ2-1; the D gene is possibly TRBD1 (6 bases). CDR3 size: 15 residues. CDR1 is SGHDT and CDR2 is YYEEEE in the germline V gene. V was trimmed by 4 bases and J by 2 bases, leaving 13 bases between them. The CDR3 region is CASSQSRTAYNEQFF. In DNA form, the CDR3 reads TGTGCCAGCAGCCAGTCCCGGACAGCCTACAATGAGCAGTTCTTC.

The gene calls are TRBV12-3 or TRBV12-4 and TRBJ2-1; 11 nucleotides align to TRBD2. The CDR3 covers 13 residues. V gave up 8 bases and J gave up 9 bases; unmatched junction bases: 6. The CDR3 DNA reads as TGTGCCAGCGATAGCGGGAGGGCCCTTGAGCAGTTCTTC. It specifies CASDSGRALEQFF.

The count of this clone is one. V is TRBV7-9 and J is TRBJ2-5; possibly TRBD2 for D (5 bases). From germline, CDR1 is SEHNR and CDR2 FQNEAQ (reference sequence). With 6 bases removed from V and 0 bases from J, the gap between germline ends came to 5 bases. The CDR3 spans 12 residues. The CDR3 sequence: CASRGDQETQYF. The CDR3 region has the DNA TGTGCCAGCAGGGGAGACCAAGAGACCCAGTACTTC.

This clone was seen a single time. This chain connects TRBV2 to TRBJ2-2; TRBD1 is a possible D gene (6 bases). The CDR3 totals 14 residues. CDR1 and CDR2 from the germline V gene are SNHLY and FYNNEI. V was cut by 4 bases and J by 1 base, with 7 bases left in between. The CDR3 here is CASSAQGNTGELFF. In nucleotides, the CDR3 is TGTGCCAGCAGTGCACAGGGGAACACCGGGGAGCTGTTTTTT.

This chain links TRBV10-3 with TRBJ1-2, with 8 bases matching TRBD1. Germline V lookup: CDR1 ENHRY, CDR2 SYGVKD. There are 14 residues in the CDR3. V trimming: 3 bases; J trimming: 7 bases; junction bases outside the gene matches: 7. CDR3 loop: CAISDPDRDSGYTF. The DNA of the CDR3 is TGTGCCATCAGTGACCCGGACAGGGACTCTGGCTACACCTTC.

The CDR3 sequence: CASSVGQGGTEAFF. CDR3 nucleotides: TGCGCCAGCAGCGTAGGACAGGGCGGCACTGAAGCTTTCTTT. This rearrangement joins TRBV5-1 to TRBJ1-1, with 8 bases fitting TRBD1. The length of the CDR3 is 14 residues. V trimming: 4 bases; J trimming: 4 bases; junction bases outside the gene matches: 6. The germline gives CDR1 SGHRS, CDR2 YFSETQ.

The genes are TRBV7-9 and TRBJ2-1; weak D call: TRBD2 (6 bases). This CDR3 is built from 12 residues. The germline CDR1 and CDR2 sequences are SEHNR and FQNEAQ (reference sequence). The V end lost 0 bases, the J end lost 12 bases, and 9 bases lay between the germline ends. CDR3 sequence reads: CASSLALGGQFF. CDR3 DNA sequence: TGTGCCAGCAGCTTAGCGCTGGGGGGGCAGTTCTTC. Based on the CDR3 plus reference TRBV7-9 and TRBJ2-1, the full variable domain is DTGVSQNPRHKITKRGQNVTFRCDPISEHNRLYWYRQTLGQGPEFLTYFQNEAQLEKSRLLSDRFSAERPKGSFSTLEIQRTEQGDSAMYLCASSLALGGQFFGPGTRLTVL.